This is a list of T cell receptor beta chains from one sample in a study of identical twins. TCRdb used MiXCR to reprocess the 5' RACE reads, holding one entry per CDR3 protein. The sample contains 500,000 to 550,000 distinct CDR3 sequences, roughly a fifth of which appear only once. The same specimen was also included in a second study, on T cells expressing NK-cell markers.

Source material: CD4+ T cells sorted from blood. Source of these receptors: a woman aged 18-35 years in good health. CDR3s include the opening cysteine and the closing phenylalanine or tryptophan. The D gene is left open where the match is weak. Where a row states a size, it is once, few, many or the class of an expanded clone; other rows omit it.

D	V	J	size	DNA	CDR3
TRBD2	TRBV15	TRBJ2-2	-	TGTGCCACCAGCAATAGCGGGAGGAACACCGGGGAGCTGTTTTTT	CATSNSGRNTGELFF
-	TRBV4-2	TRBJ2-3	-	TGTGCCAGCAGCCAAGATCTTGAGGGCACAGATACGCAGTATTTT	CASSQDLEGTDTQYF
-	TRBV2	TRBJ2-2	-	TGTGCCAGCAGTGCTAGCCTCGCGAACACCGGGGAGCTGTTTTTT	CASSASLANTGELFF
-	TRBV5-1	TRBJ2-3	-	TGCGCCAGCAGCTTGGGGCAGGTGGCAGATACGCAGTATTTT	CASSLGQVADTQYF
-	TRBV20-1	TRBJ1-3	-	TGCAGTGCTAGGGGCGGGGGGGGTGTAGGAAACACCATATATTTT	CSARGGGGVGNTIYF
-	TRBV7-8	TRBJ1-3	-	TGTGCCAGCAGCTTGATTTCTTACGGAAACACCATATATTTT	CASSLISYGNTIYF
-	TRBV20-1	TRBJ2-1	few	TGCAGTGCTAGAGTCCCGGGACGGAACAATGAGCAGTTCTTC	CSARVPGRNNEQFF
-	TRBV5-6	TRBJ1-1	many	TGTGCCAGCAGCTTTGAGAGGCTCAACACTGAAGCTTTCTTT	CASSFERLNTEAFF
-	TRBV5-5	TRBJ1-5	-	TGTGCCAGCAGCGCCCTGTACGGGATTACTCAGCCCCAGCATTTT	CASSALYGITQPQHF
-	TRBV4-2	TRBJ2-5	-	TGTGCCAGCAGCCCCCTGATTAGGGAAGAGACCCAGTACTTC	CASSPLIREETQYF
-	TRBV10-3	TRBJ2-7	-	TGTGCCATCGGTGCGTACCATATGGACTACGAGCAGTACTTC	CAIGAYHMDYEQYF
-	TRBV7-9	TRBJ1-1	few	TGTGCCAGCAGCTTAGGGGCTTCGGGGTTGGGCACTGAAGCTTTCTTT	CASSLGASGLGTEAFF
-	TRBV29-1	TRBJ1-1	-	TGCAGCGTTGAAGATCGGCTAGCTTTCTTT	CSVEDRLAFF
TRBD2	TRBV20-1	TRBJ2-7	many	TGCAGTGCCCCGGGACTAGACGGTCGTGAGCAGTACTTC	CSAPGLDGREQYF
TRBD2	TRBV5-1	TRBJ2-3	-	TGCGCCAGCAGCATCCAGCGGGGGGCCCTTTCAGATACGCAGTATTTT	CASSIQRGALSDTQYF
TRBD1	TRBV20-1	TRBJ1-2	few	TGCAGTGCTTCCGACAGGGGGTTAAATGGCTACACCTTC	CSASDRGLNGYTF
-	TRBV18	TRBJ1-1	-	TGTGCCAGCTCACCTAATCGCCTTGAAGCTTTCTTT	CASSPNRLEAFF
-	TRBV14	TRBJ2-6	-	TGTGCCAGCAGCCAAGGACGTAGGATGCTGGCCGGGGCCAACGTCCTGACTTTC	CASSQGRRMLAGANVLTF
-	TRBV7-9	TRBJ2-7	-	TGTGCCAGCAGCCCCCTGGGGGGATGGACGGTAAGCTCCTACGAGCAGTACTTC	CASSPLGGWTVSSYEQYF
-	TRBV7-2	TRBJ2-7	many	TGTGCCAGCAGCTTAGGCGGAGGGTCCTACGAGCAGTACTTC	CASSLGGGSYEQYF
-	TRBV20-1	TRBJ2-3	few	TGCAGTGCTGCCCCAGGGGCGTTAAAAGGCACAGATACGCAGTATTTT	CSAAPGALKGTDTQYF
TRBD2	TRBV3-1	TRBJ2-7	few	TGTGCCAGCAGCCTCCTCCAGCGGGACCACGAGCAGTACTTC	CASSLLQRDHEQYF
-	TRBV15	TRBJ1-5	many	TGTGCCACCAGCAGAGAGTACGGGGCAAGCAATCAGCCCCAGCATTTT	CATSREYGASNQPQHF
-	TRBV7-2	TRBJ2-3	-	TGTGCCAGCAGCCCCTTGACCTCCTCGGGGCAGTATTTT	CASSPLTSSGQYF
TRBD1	TRBV27	TRBJ2-7	-	TGTGCCAGCAGTTTACGAGGTTCCAGGGGGTTATCCTACGAGCAGTACTTC	CASSLRGSRGLSYEQYF
TRBD1	TRBV6-1	TRBJ1-3	-	TGTGCCAGCGGATTCGACAGGGGGCTCTCTGGAAACACCATATATTTT	CASGFDRGLSGNTIYF
-	TRBV12-3/TRBV12-4	TRBJ2-7	-	TGTGCCAGCAGTTTACGGCAGGGGGGCTACGAGCAGTACTTC	CASSLRQGGYEQYF
TRBD2	TRBV9	TRBJ2-7	-	TGTGCCAGCAGCGTAGGACTAGCGGACTCCTACGAGCAGTACTTC	CASSVGLADSYEQYF
-	TRBV20-1	TRBJ1-1	-	TGCAGTGCTAGAGAGGGGGCGGCGAACACTGAAGCTTTCTTT	CSAREGAANTEAFF
-	TRBV6-1	TRBJ2-7	few	TGTGCCAGCACGAAGCGGCGCTCCTACGAGCAGTACTTC	CASTKRRSYEQYF
TRBD2	TRBV11-3	TRBJ2-7	few	TGTGCCAGCAGCTTAGATCTAGCGGTCTACGAGCAGTACTTC	CASSLDLAVYEQYF
TRBD1	TRBV7-9	TRBJ1-1	few	TGTGCCAGCAGCTGGGGACAGACGAACACTGAAGCTTTCTTT	CASSWGQTNTEAFF
TRBD1	TRBV5-6	TRBJ1-6	-	TGTGCCAGCAGCTTGTATGGCAGGGGGCAATCACCCCTCCACTTT	CASSLYGRGQSPLHF
-	TRBV4-1	TRBJ2-1	-	TGCGCCAGCAGCCAAGTTCTAGCAGCCTACAATGAGCAGTTCTTC	CASSQVLAAYNEQFF
-	TRBV2	TRBJ2-1	many	TGTGCCAGCAGTGCTGACTCCGGGCAGTTCTTC	CASSADSGQFF
-	TRBV6-1	TRBJ2-6	many	TGTGCCAGCAGCTTGATATCTGGGGCCAACGTCCTGACTTTC	CASSLISGANVLTF
-	TRBV5-1	TRBJ2-2	few	TGCGCCAGCAGCTTGGGTGGGACAACGAACACCGGGGAGCTGTTTTTT	CASSLGGTTNTGELFF
-	TRBV5-1	TRBJ2-7	few	TGCGCCAGCAGCTCGACTACAGGGATCTACGAGCAGTACTTC	CASSSTTGIYEQYF
-	TRBV29-1	TRBJ2-3	many	TGCAGCGTTGAGCCCAGCGGGCGCACAGATACGCAGTATTTT	CSVEPSGRTDTQYF
-	TRBV27	TRBJ2-7	few	TGTGCCAGCAGGATCAGAGGGGTCTCCTACGAGCAGTACTTC	CASRIRGVSYEQYF
TRBD1	TRBV20-1	TRBJ1-1	-	TGCAGTGCTAAAAGACAGGGTGGCACTGAAGCTTTCTTT	CSAKRQGGTEAFF
-	TRBV24-1	TRBJ1-5	few	TGTGCCACCAGTGATCCGGGCCAGCCCCAGCATTTT	CATSDPGQPQHF
TRBD2	TRBV7-2	TRBJ2-5	few	TGTGCCAGCAGCCTCCCTAGCGGAGCACGGGAGACCCAGTACTTC	CASSLPSGARETQYF
-	TRBV19	TRBJ2-6	-	TGTGCCAGTAGTGTCTTTTCTGGGGCCAACGTCCTGACTTTC	CASSVFSGANVLTF
-	TRBV12-3/TRBV12-4	TRBJ2-7	few	TGTGCCAGCAGTTACGACGGTGCGGCGAGGGAGCAGTACTTC	CASSYDGAAREQYF
-	TRBV20-1	TRBJ1-5	-	TGCAGTGCTAGAATCCCGGGGGCTGGCAATCAGCCCCAGCATTTT	CSARIPGAGNQPQHF
-	TRBV4-2	TRBJ2-1	-	TGTGCCAGCAGCCAAGGGGGGAAGTCCTACAATGAGCAGTTCTTC	CASSQGGKSYNEQFF
TRBD1	TRBV7-2	TRBJ1-1	few	TGTGCCAGCAGCGGGACAGCGAACACTGAAGCTTTCTTT	CASSGTANTEAFF
-	TRBV20-1	TRBJ2-3	few	TGCAGTGCTAGTGCCACCTGGGTGGCAGATACGCAGTATTTT	CSASATWVADTQYF
TRBD1	TRBV10-3	TRBJ1-2	many	TGTGCCATCAGTGCCACCGGACAGGGCCCTGATTCTAACTATGGCTACACCTTC	CAISATGQGPDSNYGYTF
-	TRBV20-1	TRBJ1-1	-	TGCAGTGCTGCCGGCGGGGGTCAGGGGGCTTTCTTT	CSAAGGGQGAFF
TRBD1	TRBV11-3	TRBJ2-3	-	TGTGCCAGCAGCTTAAGCGTCGTGACAGGGACAACAGATACGCAGTATTTT	CASSLSVVTGTTDTQYF
-	TRBV11-3	TRBJ1-1	-	TGTGCCAGCAGCTCGCAACTTATGGGAGGCACTGAAGCTTTCTTT	CASSSQLMGGTEAFF
-	TRBV6-5	TRBJ2-7	-	TGTGCCAGCAGTTACTCGTCCCATCCTAGGGACGAGCAGTACTTC	CASSYSSHPRDEQYF
TRBD2	TRBV6-1	TRBJ2-1	-	TGTGCCAGCAGTCGACTAGCGGGGGGCGTGAATGAGCAGTTCTTC	CASSRLAGGVNEQFF
-	TRBV2	TRBJ1-1	-	TGTGCCAGCAGAAGAGAGGGTTTACGGAACACTGAAGCTTTCTTT	CASRREGLRNTEAFF
-	TRBV15	TRBJ2-2	-	TGTGCCACCAGCAGAGGTGGGGCGAACACCGGGGAGCTGTTTTTT	CATSRGGANTGELFF
-	TRBV12-3/TRBV12-4	TRBJ2-7	few	TGTGCCAGCAGCAAACAGGACGGCTCCTACGAGCAGTACTTC	CASSKQDGSYEQYF
-	TRBV11-2	TRBJ2-1	-	TGTGCCAGCAGCTCCACCTCGGCTGAGCAGTTCTTC	CASSSTSAEQFF